The 26 T cell receptor beta chains reported below all come from one sample, sequenced in a study of blood T cell repertoires in COVID-19. Assay: immunoSEQ multiplex PCR; the TCRdb copy retains only in-frame clones and omits some. This table holds around 210,000 clones, 80% found once. The sample taken for sequencing was peripheral blood. Receptor source: a woman in her seventies with acute or convalescent COVID-19.

The rearrangement links TRBV3-1 (or the pseudogene TRBV3-2) to TRBJ2-2; the D gene is possibly TRBD2 (5 bases). Trimming removed 4 bases from V and 7 bases from J, with 16 bases in between. This CDR3 region has 15 residues. Germline V gives CDR1 LGHDT, CDR2 YNNKEL (reference sequence). Here the CDR3 reads CASSPLAGSGGELFF. The DNA for the CDR3 is TGTGCCAGCAGCCCCCTAGCTGGGTCAGGCGGGGAGCTGTTTTTT.

This chain connects TRBV5-6 to TRBJ2-1, with D maybe TRBD2 (6 bases). Germline loops: CDR1 SGHDT, CDR2 YYEEEE. Trimming cost V 1 base and J 8 bases, with 16 bases left between them. There are 15 residues in the CDR3. The CDR3, as DNA: TGTGCCAGCAGCTTGAGGTGGGAGGCCGGGGATGAGCAGTTCTTC. It codes for CASSLRWEAGDEQFF. The full variable domain, in which reference TRBV5-6 and TRBJ2-1 provide the parts outside the CDR3, is DAGVTQSPTHLIKTRGQQVTLRCSPKSGHDTVSWYQQALGQGPQFIFQYYEEEERQRGNFPDRFSGHQFPNYSSELNVNALLLGDSALYLCASSLRWEAGDEQFFGPGTRLTVL.

The chain uses TRBV30 and TRBJ2-3, with TRBD1 as a possible D gene (8 bases). This CDR3 spans 16 amino acids. Germline lookup yields CDR1 GTSNPN and CDR2 SVGIG (reference sequence). The V gene lost 6 bases and the J gene lost 0 bases, with 19 bases spanning the gap. This chain's CDR3 is CACQGAGASSTDTQYF. In DNA form, the CDR3 reads TGTGCCTGCCAGGGGGCGGGGGCCTCTAGCACAGATACGCAGTATTTT.

The chain joins TRBV27 to TRBJ2-1, with D possibly TRBD2 on 5 matching bases. CDR1 is MNHEY and CDR2 is SMNVEV in the germline V gene (reference sequence). The V end lost 3 bases, the J end lost 0 bases, and 9 bases lay between the germline ends. The CDR3 covers 15 residues. The chain's CDR3 is CASSFEGNSYNEQFF. CDR3 DNA sequence: TGTGCCAGCAGTTTCGAGGGTAACTCCTACAATGAGCAGTTCTTC.

V usage is TRBV4-2 and J usage is TRBJ2-5; a possible D gene is TRBD1 (6 bases). V lost 3 bases to trimming and J lost 3 bases, with 8 bases between them. CDR3 length equals 13 residues. Germline V gives CDR1 LGHNA, CDR2 YNFKEQ. The chain's CDR3 is CASSHRTEETQYF. The CDR3, as DNA: TGTGCCAGCAGCCACCGGACAGAAGAGACCCAGTACTTC.

This clone was seen a few times. V gene TRBV24-1 combines with J gene TRBJ2-1; a possible D gene is TRBD2 (5 bases). Per germline, CDR1 KGHDR and CDR2 SFDVKD. V lost 7 bases and J 5 bases, leaving 14 bases between the germline ends. The CDR3 is made up of 14 amino acids. CDR3 sequence reads: CATSWNSGHNEQFF. As DNA, the CDR3 is TGTGCCACCAGCTGGAACAGCGGCCACAATGAGCAGTTCTTC.

This clone was observed a few times. The chain combines TRBV7-9 with TRBJ2-1; 7 nucleotides agree with TRBD2. V shed 4 bases, J shed 7 bases, and the junction held 13 bases outside the gene matches. Germline assignment: CDR1 SEHNR and CDR2 FQNEAQ (reference sequence). The CDR3 totals 16 residues. In nucleotides, the CDR3 is TGTGCCAGCAGCTCGTTGGGGGGGAACCCTAAAAATGAGCAGTTCTTC. Residues: CASSSLGGNPKNEQFF.

The chain combines TRBV7-2 with TRBJ2-4; TRBD1 aligns across 7 bases. Germline trimming cut 4 bases from V and 2 bases from J; bases unmatched to any gene: 2. CDR3 length: 14 amino acids. The germline V gene has CDR1 SGHTA and CDR2 FQGNSA. The CDR3 sequence is CASSWGQSKNIQYF. CDR3 DNA: TGTGCCAGCAGCTGGGGACAGTCCAAAAACATTCAGTACTTC.

V gene TRBV10-3 combines with J gene TRBJ1-2; 8 nucleotides match TRBD1. V lost 0 bases and J lost 8; bases outside the gene matches: 5. The CDR3 runs 14 residues. Germline V lookup: CDR1 ENHRY, CDR2 SYGVKD. The CDR3 DNA is TGTGCCATCAGTGAGTCCCCCCCAGGGGGCGGCTACACCTTC. Translation gives CAISESPPGGGYTF.

V is TRBV30 and J is TRBJ2-2, with 7 bases fitting TRBD2. Germline-derived CDR1 and CDR2 are GTSNPN and SVGIG (reference sequence). The V and J ends lost 4 bases and 3 bases, in that order; junction bases with no gene match: 11. The CDR3 covers 16 residues. The CDR3 region has the DNA TGTGCCTGGACTAGCCGGGACTACGGATACACCGGGGAGCTGTTTTTT. As protein: CAWTSRDYGYTGELFF.

The chain employs TRBV2 and TRBJ1-1, with 9 positions matching TRBD1. Trimming at V came to 7 bases and at J to 5 bases, leaving 11 bases not matched to a gene. Germline lookup yields CDR1 SNHLY and CDR2 FYNNEI. The CDR3 loop spans 15 amino acids. DNA of the CDR3: TGTGCCAGCATTAAACCCGGGACAGGGAAGACTGAAGCTTTCTTT. This encodes CASIKPGTGKTEAFF.

This rearrangement joins TRBV6-5 to TRBJ2-7; no firm D call. This CDR3 contains 12 residues. The V gene lost 8 bases and the J gene lost 0 bases, with 8 bases spanning the gap. Germline assignment: CDR1 MNHEY and CDR2 SVGAGI. The CDR3 region is CASVGFSYEQYF. The CDR3 region has the DNA TGTGCCAGCGTCGGGTTCTCCTACGAGCAGTACTTC.

CDR3 sequence (DNA): TGTGCCAGCAGCTTCGCGAGGGAGTACAATGAGCAGTTCTTC. This translates into CASSFAREYNEQFF. This chain uses TRBV7-2 with TRBJ2-1; possibly TRBD2 for D (5 bases). V gave up 3 bases and J gave up 4 bases, with 10 bases separating them. The V gene's germline CDR1 is SGHTA and CDR2 FQGNSA. The CDR3 is made up of 14 amino acids.

The CDR3: CASSMGQSNYGYTF. CDR3 nucleotide sequence: TGTGCCAGCAGCATGGGACAGAGTAACTATGGCTACACCTTC. The V gene is TRBV5-6, the J gene TRBJ1-2; 7 bases line up with TRBD1. The CDR3 sequence is 14 residues long. The J segment lost 1 base and the V segment lost 4 bases, leaving 4 bases of the junction unmatched. In germline, CDR1 is SGHDT, CDR2 YYEEEE.

CDR3 DNA sequence: TGTGCCAGCAGCTCTCAAGCGGGAGGAGCCTACAATGAGCAGTTCTTC. This translates into CASSSQAGGAYNEQFF. V and J are TRBV5-4 and TRBJ2-1; 9 bases line up with TRBD2. CDR1 is SGHNT, CDR2 YYREEE, per germline (reference sequence). The CDR3 has 16 amino acids. V gave up 3 bases and J gave up 2 bases; unmatched junction bases: 6. Looking up the rest from reference TRBV5-4 and TRBJ2-1 gives the full variable domain: ETGVTQSPTHLIKTRGQQVTLRCSSQSGHNTVSWYQQALGQGPQFIFQYYREEENGRGNFPPRFSGLQFPNYSSELNVNALELDDSALYLCASSSQAGGAYNEQFFGPGTRLTVL.

The chain employs TRBV6-1 and TRBJ1-2; TRBD1 matches at 9 bases. This CDR3 has 12 amino acids. After removal of 2 bases from V and 8 bases from J, the junction contained 0 bases not matched to a gene. Per the germline V gene, CDR1 is MNHNS and CDR2 is SASEGT. This chain's CDR3 is CASSETGGGYTF. CDR3 nucleotides: TGTGCCAGCAGTGAAACAGGGGGCGGCTACACCTTC.

This chain uses TRBV27 with TRBJ1-1; D gene ambiguous. The V and J ends lost 7 bases and 3 bases respectively, with 12 bases between them. CDR3 length: 13 residues. Germline loops: CDR1 MNHEY, CDR2 SMNVEV (reference sequence). The CDR3 DNA reads as TGTGCCAGCAAGGTACTGCGGGACACTGAAGCTTTCTTT. This sequence encodes CASKVLRDTEAFF.

The gene calls are TRBV28 and TRBJ1-3, with 7 bases that match TRBD1. Germline values: CDR1 MDHEN, CDR2 SYDVKM. The CDR3 has 16 residues. The junction had 9 bases not matched to a gene; V was cut back by 6 bases and J by 1 base. The CDR3 loop reads CASSSPGGSSGNTIYF. CDR3 nucleotides: TGTGCCAGCAGCTCTCCAGGGGGTTCGTCTGGAAACACCATATATTTT.

In its sample, this clone was seen a few times. The chain is built from TRBV3-1 (or the pseudogene TRBV3-2) and TRBJ1-3; possible D gene TRBD1, 6 bases. The germline V gene has CDR1 LGHDT and CDR2 YNNKEL (reference sequence). The CDR3 has 15 residues. The germline V and J ends were trimmed by 0 bases and 2 bases, with 8 bases remaining between them. The CDR3, as DNA: TGTGCCAGCAGCCAAGATGCAGGGGCTGGAAACACCATATATTTT. Translating gives CASSQDAGAGNTIYF.

With regard to this clone: An end of the junction does not agree with germline; a read error may underlie this. The chain is built from TRBV10-2 and TRBJ1-1, with TRBD1 matching 7 bases. Germline values: CDR1 WSHSY, CDR2 SAAADI. The CDR3 spans 13 residues. DNA for the CDR3: TGCGCCAGCAAAGGACAGGTGAACGCTGAAGCTTTCTTT. Translating it yields CASKGQVNAEAFF.

This chain joins TRBV19 and TRBJ2-3, with TRBD2 matching 12 bases. Germline CDR1 is LNHDA and CDR2 is SQIVND (reference sequence). This CDR3 is built from 18 residues. V was pared by 5 bases and J by 0 bases, with 9 bases of the junction left unmatched. The CDR3 sequence: CASSYFQGTSGSTDTQYF. The CDR3 nucleotides read TGTGCCAGTAGTTACTTCCAGGGGACTAGCGGGAGCACAGATACGCAGTATTTT.

The chain joins TRBV9 to TRBJ1-6; 7 bases map to TRBD1. Germline assignment: CDR1 SGDLS and CDR2 YYNGEE. This CDR3 is built from 14 residues. V was pared by 4 bases and J by 8 bases, with 6 bases of the junction left unmatched. CDR3 DNA sequence: TGTGCCAGCAGCCCTACAGGGGAGCATTCACCCCTCCACTTT. This codes for CASSPTGEHSPLHF.

This clone was seen just once. V usage is TRBV5-1 and J usage is TRBJ1-3; D gene unclear. Trimming removed 1 base at V and 2 bases at J, with 16 bases between. The germline CDR1 and CDR2 sequences are SGHRS and YFSETQ. The CDR3 totals 17 residues. The CDR3 DNA follows: TGCGCCAGCAGCTTGCGCGAAGGGAGAGGAGCTGGAAACACCATATATTTT. It yields the protein CASSLREGRGAGNTIYF.

This clone was seen more than once but under ten times. This sequence joins TRBV3-1 (or the pseudogene TRBV3-2) and TRBJ1-4; D not resolved. Germline V gives CDR1 LGHDT, CDR2 YNNKEL (reference sequence). Trimming shortened V by 1 base and J by 15 bases, and 15 bases separated the two germline ends. The CDR3 has 13 residues. For the CDR3, the DNA is TGTGCCAGCAGCCAAGTTAGAACCGGAGGTTTGTTTTTT. The encoded protein is CASSQVRTGGLFF.

Here the CDR3 reads CASSPEGGGTEAFF. The CDR3 DNA follows: TGCGCCAGCAGCCCAGAGGGGGGTGGCACTGAAGCTTTCTTT. V gene TRBV4-1 combines with J gene TRBJ1-1; perhaps TRBD1 as D (6 bases). The CDR3 sequence is 14 residues long. Trimming removed 4 bases from V and 4 bases from J, with 13 bases in between. Germline V gene data show CDR1 as MGHRA and CDR2 as YSYEKL.

This chain links TRBV5-6 with TRBJ2-6, with 7 bases fitting TRBD2. With V trimmed by 2 bases and J by 2 bases, 4 bases remained unmatched. The CDR3 has 16 amino acids. Germline CDR1 is SGHDT and CDR2 is YYEEEE. The CDR3 nucleotides are TGTGCCAGCAGCTTAGGGAGGGACCCTGGGGCCAACGTCCTGACTTTC. Protein sequence: CASSLGRDPGANVLTF.